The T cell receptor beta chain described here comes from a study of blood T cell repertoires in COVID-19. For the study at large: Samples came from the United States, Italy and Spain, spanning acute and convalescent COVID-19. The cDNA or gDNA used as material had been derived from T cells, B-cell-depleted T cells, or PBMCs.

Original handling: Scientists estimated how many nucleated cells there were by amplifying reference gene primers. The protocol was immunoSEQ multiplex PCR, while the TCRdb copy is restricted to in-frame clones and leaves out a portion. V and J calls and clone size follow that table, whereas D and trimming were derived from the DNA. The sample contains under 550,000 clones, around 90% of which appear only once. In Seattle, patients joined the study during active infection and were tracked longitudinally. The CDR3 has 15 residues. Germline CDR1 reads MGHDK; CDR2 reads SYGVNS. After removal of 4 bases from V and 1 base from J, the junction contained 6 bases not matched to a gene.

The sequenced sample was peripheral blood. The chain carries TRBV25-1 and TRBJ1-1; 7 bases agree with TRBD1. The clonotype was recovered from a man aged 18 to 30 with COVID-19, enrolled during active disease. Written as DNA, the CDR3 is TGTGCCAGCAGTGTTGGAGGGGGCGCGAACACTGAAGCTTTCTTT. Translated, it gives CASSVGGGANTEAFF. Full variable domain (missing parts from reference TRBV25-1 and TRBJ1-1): EADIYQTPRYLVIGTGKKITLECSQTMGHDKMYWYQQDPGMELHLIHYSYGVNSTEKGDLSSESTVSRIRTEHFPLTLESARPSHTSQYLCASSVGGGANTEAFFGQGTRLTVV.